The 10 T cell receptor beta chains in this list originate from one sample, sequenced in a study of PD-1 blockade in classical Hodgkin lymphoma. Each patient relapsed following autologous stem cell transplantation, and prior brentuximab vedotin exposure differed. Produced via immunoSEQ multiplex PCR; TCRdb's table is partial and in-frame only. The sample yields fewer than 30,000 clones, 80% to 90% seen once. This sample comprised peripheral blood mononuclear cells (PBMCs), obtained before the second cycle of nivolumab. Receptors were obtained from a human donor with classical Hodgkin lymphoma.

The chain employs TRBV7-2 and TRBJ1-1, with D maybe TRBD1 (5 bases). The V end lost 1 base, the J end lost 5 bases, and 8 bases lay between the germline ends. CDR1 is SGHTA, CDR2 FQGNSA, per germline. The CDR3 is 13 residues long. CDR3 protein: CASSLEGATEAFF. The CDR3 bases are TGTGCCAGCAGCTTAGAAGGGGCTACTGAAGCTTTCTTT.

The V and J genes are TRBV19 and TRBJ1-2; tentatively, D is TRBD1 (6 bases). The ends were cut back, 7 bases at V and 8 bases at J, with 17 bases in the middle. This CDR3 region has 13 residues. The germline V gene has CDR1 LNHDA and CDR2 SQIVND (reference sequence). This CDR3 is CASKLQGVRGYTF. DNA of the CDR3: TGTGCCAGTAAGCTACAGGGTGTAAGGGGCTACACCTTC.

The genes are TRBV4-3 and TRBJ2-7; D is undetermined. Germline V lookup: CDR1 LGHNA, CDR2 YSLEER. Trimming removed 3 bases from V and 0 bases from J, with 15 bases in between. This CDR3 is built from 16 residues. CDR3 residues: CASSQSASLSSYEQYF. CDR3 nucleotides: TGCGCCAGCAGCCAGAGCGCGAGTCTCAGCTCCTACGAGCAGTACTTC.

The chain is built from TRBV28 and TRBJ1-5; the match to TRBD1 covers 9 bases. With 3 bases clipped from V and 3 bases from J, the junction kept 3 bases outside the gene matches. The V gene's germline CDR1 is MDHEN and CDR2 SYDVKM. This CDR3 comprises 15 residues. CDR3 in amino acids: CASSLRQGDNQPQHF. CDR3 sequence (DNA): TGTGCCAGCAGTTTGCGACAGGGGGACAATCAGCCCCAGCATTTT.

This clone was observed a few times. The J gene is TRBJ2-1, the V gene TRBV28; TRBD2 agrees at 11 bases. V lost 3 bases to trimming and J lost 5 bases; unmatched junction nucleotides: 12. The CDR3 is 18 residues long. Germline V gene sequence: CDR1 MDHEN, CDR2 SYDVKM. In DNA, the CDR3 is TGTGCCAGCAGTTTCGTGGCTAGCGGGGGGACGGGCGACAATGAGCAGTTCTTC. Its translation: CASSFVASGGTGDNEQFF. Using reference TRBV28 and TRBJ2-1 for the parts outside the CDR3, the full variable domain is DVKVTQSSRYLVKRTGEKVFLECVQDMDHENMFWYRQDPGLGLRLIYFSYDVKMKEKGDIPEGYSVSREKKERFSLILESASTNQTSMYLCASSFVASGGTGDNEQFFGPGTRLTVL.

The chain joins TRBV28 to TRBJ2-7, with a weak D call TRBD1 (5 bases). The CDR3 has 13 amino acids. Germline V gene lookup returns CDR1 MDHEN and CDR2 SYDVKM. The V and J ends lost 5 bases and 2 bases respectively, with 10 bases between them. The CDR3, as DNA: TGTGCCAGCAGTCCGTCAGGGACCTACGAGCAGTACTTC. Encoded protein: CASSPSGTYEQYF.

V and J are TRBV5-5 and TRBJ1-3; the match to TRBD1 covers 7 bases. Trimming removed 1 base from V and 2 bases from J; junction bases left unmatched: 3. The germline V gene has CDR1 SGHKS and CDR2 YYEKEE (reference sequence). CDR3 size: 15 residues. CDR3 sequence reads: CASSLTGEAGNTIYF. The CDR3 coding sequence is TGTGCCAGCAGCTTGACAGGGGAGGCTGGAAACACCATATATTTT.

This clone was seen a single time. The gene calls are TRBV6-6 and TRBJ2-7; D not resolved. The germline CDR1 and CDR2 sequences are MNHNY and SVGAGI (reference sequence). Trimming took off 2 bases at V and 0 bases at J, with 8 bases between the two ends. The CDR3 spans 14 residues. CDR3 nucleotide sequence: TGTGCCAGCAGTTACGAAGCCAACTCCTACGAGCAGTACTTC. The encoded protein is CASSYEANSYEQYF.

The CDR3 spells CASSSDRGRNEKLFF. The CDR3 region has the DNA TGTGCCAGCAGCTCCGACAGGGGACGAAATGAAAAACTGTTTTTT. The rearrangement uses TRBV7-2 and TRBJ1-4; 8 nucleotides align to TRBD1. CDR1 and CDR2 (germline): SGHTA, FQGNSA. This CDR3 contains 15 residues. V shed 4 bases and J 5 bases; nucleotides not matched to a gene: 6.

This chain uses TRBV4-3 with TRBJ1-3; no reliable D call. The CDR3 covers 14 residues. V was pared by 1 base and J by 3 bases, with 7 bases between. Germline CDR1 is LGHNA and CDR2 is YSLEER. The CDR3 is CASSQVIFGNTIYF. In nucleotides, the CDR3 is TGCGCCAGCAGCCAAGTGATTTTTGGAAACACCATATATTTT.